This is a list of T cell receptor beta chains from one sample in a study of T cell repertoires in cytomegalovirus infection. TCRdb redid the calling of the reads with MiXCR, one entry per CDR3 protein. The top ten clones hold about 2.8% of a sample with around 740,000 distinct CDR3 sequences, about 40% of them seen once. Material for sequencing was PBMCs. These receptors were taken from a human donor in good health (CMV status not recorded). Some clones in this sample may be carry-over from other donors' samples. The CDR3 runs from the conserved cysteine through the conserved F or W. A D gene is named only where the DNA matches it firmly. Only part of the rows carry a size: once, few, many, or a class if the clone is expanded.

>TRBV28|-|TRBJ2-7|-
TGTGCCAGCAGTCCATTATCCGGCGTAGGGGTCGAGCAGTACTTC
CASSPLSGVGVEQYF
>TRBV20-1|-|TRBJ2-1|-
TGCAGTGCTAGCCTTCCTAGGATGTCCTACAATGAGCAGTTCTTC
CSASLPRMSYNEQFF
>TRBV28|-|TRBJ1-3|-
TGTGCCAGCAGTTTAGGGCGCCTAGGGCCCGGAAACACCATATATTTT
CASSLGRLGPGNTIYF
>TRBV19|-|TRBJ1-5|TRBD1
TGTGCCACCGCGGAGGGCAGGGGGAGCAATCAGCCCCAGCATTTT
CATAEGRGSNQPQHF
>TRBV6-1|few|TRBJ2-3|-
TGTGCCAGCAGCTCGGGACTTCAAACAGATACGCAGTATTTT
CASSSGLQTDTQYF
>TRBV27|-|TRBJ2-7|TRBD1
TGTGCCAGCAGTTTTGAGGGGACAGGGGCGGCCTACGAGCAGTACTTC
CASSFEGTGAAYEQYF
>TRBV11-3|-|TRBJ2-2|-
TGTGCCAGCAGCTTAAATTCCCCAAGGGGAACCGGGGAGCTGTTTTTT
CASSLNSPRGTGELFF
>TRBV27|-|TRBJ2-5|-
TGTGCCAGCAGTTTACGGCCGCGCGAAGAGACCCAGTACTTC
CASSLRPREETQYF
>TRBV7-2|-|TRBJ2-2|-
TGTGCCAGCTCCCCCCAGGGGATCCGAACCGGGGAGCTGTTTTTT
CASSPQGIRTGELFF
>TRBV2|once|TRBJ1-5|-
TGTGCCAGCAGTGAAAGGCAGAACTATCAGCCCCAGCATTTT
CASSERQNYQPQHF